The T cell receptor beta chain under discussion was sequenced for a study of T cell responses to AZD1222 COVID-19 vaccine. Some second doses came at about 4 weeks and others at about 12 weeks; these were pooled. The CDR3 is 15 residues long. Using immunoSEQ multiplex PCR, the repertoire was profiled, and TCRdb retains in-frame clones only, with some absent. Of roughly 140,000 clones in the sample, 80% to 90% were seen once. Findings and caveats of the study: Only a handful of AZD1222 recipients, more than 5 in all, had baseline seropositivity. Clonal diversity was possibly underestimated, and the donors were mostly white British, with more females. Spike-wide coverage was observed for vaccine-associated CD4 TCRs, with dominant responses at 160-218 and 743-854.

This clone ranks as medium-sized (0.01 to 0.1%). Its antigen is undetermined. The rearrangement links TRBV7-5 to TRBJ1-2. TRBV7-5 is a pseudogene locus. The sequenced sample was peripheral blood, obtained 28 days after the second AZD1222 dose. This receptor was obtained from an adult who received the AZD1222 COVID-19 vaccine. DNA for the CDR3: TGTGCCAGAACCCTCCGCGAGGTAAACGACTATGGCTACACCTTC. It codes for CARTLREVNDYGYTF.